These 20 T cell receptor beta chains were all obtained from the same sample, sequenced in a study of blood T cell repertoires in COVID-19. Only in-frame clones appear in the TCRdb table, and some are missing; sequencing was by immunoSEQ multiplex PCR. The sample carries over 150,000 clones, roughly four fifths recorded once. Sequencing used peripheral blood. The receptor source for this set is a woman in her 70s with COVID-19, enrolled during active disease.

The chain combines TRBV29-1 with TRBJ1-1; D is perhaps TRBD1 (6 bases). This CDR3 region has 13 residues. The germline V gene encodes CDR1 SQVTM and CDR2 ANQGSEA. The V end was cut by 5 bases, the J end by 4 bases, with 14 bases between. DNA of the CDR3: TGCAGCGTTAACAGGGCCCAAGGCACTGAAGCTTTCTTT. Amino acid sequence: CSVNRAQGTEAFF.

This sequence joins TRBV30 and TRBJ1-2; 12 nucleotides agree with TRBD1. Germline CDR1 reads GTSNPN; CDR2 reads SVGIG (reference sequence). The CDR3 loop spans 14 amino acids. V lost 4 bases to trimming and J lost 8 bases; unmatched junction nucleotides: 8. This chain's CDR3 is CAWTTRDRGQGYTF. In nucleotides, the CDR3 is TGTGCCTGGACGACAAGGGACAGGGGGCAAGGCTACACCTTC.

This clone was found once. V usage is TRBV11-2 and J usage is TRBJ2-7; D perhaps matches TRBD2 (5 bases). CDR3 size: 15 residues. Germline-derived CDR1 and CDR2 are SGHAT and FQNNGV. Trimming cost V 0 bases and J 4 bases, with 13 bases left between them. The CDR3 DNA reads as TGTGCCAGCAGCTTAGATTCCCTAGCAGTGTACGAGCAGTACTTC. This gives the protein CASSLDSLAVYEQYF.

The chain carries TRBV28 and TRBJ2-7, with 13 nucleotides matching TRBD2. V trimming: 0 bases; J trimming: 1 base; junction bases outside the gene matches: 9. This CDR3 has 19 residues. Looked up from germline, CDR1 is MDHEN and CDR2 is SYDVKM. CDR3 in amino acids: CASSLWRGLAGPLSYEQYF. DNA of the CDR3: TGTGCCAGCAGTTTATGGAGGGGACTAGCGGGACCCCTTTCCTACGAGCAGTACTTC. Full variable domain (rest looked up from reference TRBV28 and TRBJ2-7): DVKVTQSSRYLVKRTGEKVFLECVQDMDHENMFWYRQDPGLGLRLIYFSYDVKMKEKGDIPEGYSVSREKKERFSLILESASTNQTSMYLCASSLWRGLAGPLSYEQYFGPGTRLTVT.

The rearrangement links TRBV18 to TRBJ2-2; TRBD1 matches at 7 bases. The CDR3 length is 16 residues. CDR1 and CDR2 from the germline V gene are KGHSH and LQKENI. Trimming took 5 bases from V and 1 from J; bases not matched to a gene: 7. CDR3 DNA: TGTGCCAGCTCAGGTTCGGGACAGCTGAACACCGGGGAGCTGTTTTTT. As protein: CASSGSGQLNTGELFF. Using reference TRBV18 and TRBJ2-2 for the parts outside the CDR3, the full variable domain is NAGVMQNPRHLVRRRGQEARLRCSPMKGHSHVYWYRQLPEEGLKFMVYLQKENIIDESGMPKERFSAEFPKEGPSILRIQQVVRGDSAAYFCASSGSGQLNTGELFFGEGSRLTVL.

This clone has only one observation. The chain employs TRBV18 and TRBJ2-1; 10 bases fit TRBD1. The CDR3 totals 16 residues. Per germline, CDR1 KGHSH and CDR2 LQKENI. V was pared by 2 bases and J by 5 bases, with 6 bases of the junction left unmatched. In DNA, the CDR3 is TGTGCCAGCTCACCATTACCGGGACAGGGGCACAATGAGCAGTTCTTC. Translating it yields CASSPLPGQGHNEQFF.

The CDR3 spells CATHYTGPNQPQHF. As DNA, the CDR3 is TGTGCCACACATTATACAGGGCCCAATCAGCCCCAGCATTTT. The chain employs TRBV28 and TRBJ1-5; tentatively, D is TRBD1 (6 bases). From germline, CDR1 is MDHEN and CDR2 SYDVKM. The length of the CDR3 is 14 residues. Trimming left V 10 bases short and J 3 bases short, with 16 bases between.

CDR3 in amino acids: CASSSFREEAFF. The DNA of the CDR3 is TGTGCCAGCAGCTCGTTCCGGGAGGAAGCTTTCTTT. The gene calls are TRBV11-2 and TRBJ1-1, with D unclear. The germline V and J ends were trimmed by 4 bases and 8 bases, with 11 bases remaining between them. CDR1 and CDR2 (germline): SGHAT, FQNNGV. The CDR3 runs to 12 residues.

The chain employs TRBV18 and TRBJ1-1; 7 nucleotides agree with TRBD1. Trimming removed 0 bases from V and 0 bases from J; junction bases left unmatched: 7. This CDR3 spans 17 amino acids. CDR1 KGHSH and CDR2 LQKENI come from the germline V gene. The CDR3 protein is CASSPPRDRPMNTEAFF. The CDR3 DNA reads TGTGCCAGCTCACCACCACGGGACAGACCTATGAACACTGAAGCTTTCTTT.

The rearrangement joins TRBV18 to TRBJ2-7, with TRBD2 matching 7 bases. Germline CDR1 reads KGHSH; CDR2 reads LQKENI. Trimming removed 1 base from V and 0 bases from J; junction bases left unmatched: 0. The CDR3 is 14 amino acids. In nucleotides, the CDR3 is TGTGCCAGCTCACCACGCGGGAGCTCCTACGAGCAGTACTTC. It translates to CASSPRGSSYEQYF.

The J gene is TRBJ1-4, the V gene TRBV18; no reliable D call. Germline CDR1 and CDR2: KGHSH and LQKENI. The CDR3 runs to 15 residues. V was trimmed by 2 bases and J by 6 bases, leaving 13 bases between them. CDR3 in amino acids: CASSPLGRADEKLFF. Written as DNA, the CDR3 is TGTGCCAGCTCACCATTGGGCAGAGCAGATGAAAAACTGTTTTTT.

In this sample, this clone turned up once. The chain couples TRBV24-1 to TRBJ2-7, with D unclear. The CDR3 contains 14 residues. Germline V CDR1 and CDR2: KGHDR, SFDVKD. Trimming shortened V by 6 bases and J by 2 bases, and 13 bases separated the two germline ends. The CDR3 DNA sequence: TGTGCCACCAGTACAAACAGCCCGCCCTACGAGCAGTACTTC. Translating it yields CATSTNSPPYEQYF.

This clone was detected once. This CDR3 is CASSLGPNYEQFF. In nucleotides, the CDR3 is TGTGCCAGCAGTCTGGGCCCCAATTATGAGCAGTTCTTC. This sequence joins TRBV5-5 and TRBJ2-1, with D unresolved. The CDR3 contains 13 residues. Trimming stripped 5 bases from V and 8 bases from J, with 14 bases between. Germline CDR1 SGHKS, CDR2 YYEKEE (reference sequence).

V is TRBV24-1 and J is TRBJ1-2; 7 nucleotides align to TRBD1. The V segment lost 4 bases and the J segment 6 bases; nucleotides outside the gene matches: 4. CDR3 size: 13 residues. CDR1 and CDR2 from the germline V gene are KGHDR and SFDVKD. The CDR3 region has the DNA TGTGCCACCAGTGAAGGCAGGGGGAATGGCTACACCTTC. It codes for CATSEGRGNGYTF.

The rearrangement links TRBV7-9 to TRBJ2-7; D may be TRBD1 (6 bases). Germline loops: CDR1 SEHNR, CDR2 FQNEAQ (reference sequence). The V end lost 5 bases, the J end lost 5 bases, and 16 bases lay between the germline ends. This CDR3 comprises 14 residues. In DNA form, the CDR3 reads TGTGCCAGCAGCCCAAAACAGGGACCCGACGAGCAGTACTTC. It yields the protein CASSPKQGPDEQYF.

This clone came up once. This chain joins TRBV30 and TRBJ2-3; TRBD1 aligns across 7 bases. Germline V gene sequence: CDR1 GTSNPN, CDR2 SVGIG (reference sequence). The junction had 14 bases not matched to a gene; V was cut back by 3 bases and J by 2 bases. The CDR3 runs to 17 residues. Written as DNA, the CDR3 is TGTGCCTGGAGCGACCTCCGGGACAGACAGCACACAGATACGCAGTATTTT. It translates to CAWSDLRDRQHTDTQYF. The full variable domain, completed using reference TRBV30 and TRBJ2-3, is SQTIHQWPATLVQPVGSPLSLECTVEGTSNPNLYWYRQAAGRGLQLLFYSVGIGQISSEVPQNLSASRPQDRQFILSSKKLLLSDSGFYLCAWSDLRDRQHTDTQYFGPGTRLTVL.

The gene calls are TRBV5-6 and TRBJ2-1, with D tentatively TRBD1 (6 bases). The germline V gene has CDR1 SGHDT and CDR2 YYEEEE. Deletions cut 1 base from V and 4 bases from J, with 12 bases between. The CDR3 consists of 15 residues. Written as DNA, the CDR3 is TGTGCCAGCAGCTTGCGGCCCGGACAGTACAATGAGCAGTTCTTC. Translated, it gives CASSLRPGQYNEQFF.

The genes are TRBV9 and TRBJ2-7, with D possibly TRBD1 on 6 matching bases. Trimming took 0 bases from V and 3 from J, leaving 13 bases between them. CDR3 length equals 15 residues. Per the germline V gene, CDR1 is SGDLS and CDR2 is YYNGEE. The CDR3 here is CASSVAQGLFYEQYF. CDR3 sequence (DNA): TGTGCCAGCAGCGTAGCGCAGGGGCTCTTCTACGAGCAGTACTTC.

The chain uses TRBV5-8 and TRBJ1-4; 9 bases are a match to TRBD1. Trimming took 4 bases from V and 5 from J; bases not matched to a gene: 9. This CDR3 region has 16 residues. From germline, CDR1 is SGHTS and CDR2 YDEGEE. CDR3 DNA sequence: TGTGCCAGCAGCCAAGGCCGTGGGACAGGGAATGAAAAACTGTTTTTT. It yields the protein CASSQGRGTGNEKLFF. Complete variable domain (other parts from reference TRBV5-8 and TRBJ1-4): EAGVTQSPTHLIKTRGQQATLRCSPISGHTSVYWYQQALGLGLQFLLWYDEGEERNRGNFPPRFSGRQFPNYSSELNVNALELEDSALYLCASSQGRGTGNEKLFFGSGTQLSVL.

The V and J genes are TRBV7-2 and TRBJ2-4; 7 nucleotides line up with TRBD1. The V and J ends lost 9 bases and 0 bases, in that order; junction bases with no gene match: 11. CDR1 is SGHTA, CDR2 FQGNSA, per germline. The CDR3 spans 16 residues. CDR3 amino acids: CASSEWTGGAKNIQYF. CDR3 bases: TGTGCCAGTTCCGAATGGACAGGCGGAGCCAAAAACATTCAGTACTTC.